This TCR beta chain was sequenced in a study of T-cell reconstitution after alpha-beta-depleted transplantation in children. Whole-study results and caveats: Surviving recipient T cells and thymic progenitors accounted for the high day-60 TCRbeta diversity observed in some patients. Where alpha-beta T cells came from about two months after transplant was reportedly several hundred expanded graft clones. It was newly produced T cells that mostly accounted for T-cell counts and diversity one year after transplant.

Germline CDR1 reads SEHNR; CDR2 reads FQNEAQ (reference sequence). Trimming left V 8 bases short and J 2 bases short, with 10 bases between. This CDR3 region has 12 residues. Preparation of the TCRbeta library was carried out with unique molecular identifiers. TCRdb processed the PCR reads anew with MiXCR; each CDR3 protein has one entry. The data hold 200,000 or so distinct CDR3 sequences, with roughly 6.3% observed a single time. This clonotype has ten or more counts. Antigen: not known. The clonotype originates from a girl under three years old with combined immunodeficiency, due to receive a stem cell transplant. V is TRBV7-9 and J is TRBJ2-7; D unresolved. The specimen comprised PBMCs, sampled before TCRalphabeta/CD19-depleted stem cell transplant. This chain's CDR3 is CASGPVTYEQYF. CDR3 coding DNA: TGTGCCAGCGGGCCGGTGACCTACGAGCAGTACTTC.